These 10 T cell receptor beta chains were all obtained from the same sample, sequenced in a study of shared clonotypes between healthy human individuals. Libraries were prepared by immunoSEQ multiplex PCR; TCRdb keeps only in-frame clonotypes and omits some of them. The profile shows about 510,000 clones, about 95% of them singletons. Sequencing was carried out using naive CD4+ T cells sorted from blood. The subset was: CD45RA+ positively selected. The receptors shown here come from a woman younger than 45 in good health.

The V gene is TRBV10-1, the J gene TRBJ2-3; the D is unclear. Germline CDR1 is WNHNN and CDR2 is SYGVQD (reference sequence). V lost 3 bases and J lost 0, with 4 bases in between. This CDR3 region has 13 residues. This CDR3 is CASSEISTDTQYF. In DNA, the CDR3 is TGCGCCAGCAGTGAAATTAGCACAGATACGCAGTATTTT.

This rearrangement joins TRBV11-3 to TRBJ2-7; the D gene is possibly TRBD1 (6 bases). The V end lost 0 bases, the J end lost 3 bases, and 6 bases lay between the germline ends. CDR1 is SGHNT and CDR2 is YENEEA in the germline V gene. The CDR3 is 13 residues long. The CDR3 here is CASSLDRGYEQYF. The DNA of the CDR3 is TGTGCCAGCAGCTTAGACAGGGGCTACGAGCAGTACTTC.

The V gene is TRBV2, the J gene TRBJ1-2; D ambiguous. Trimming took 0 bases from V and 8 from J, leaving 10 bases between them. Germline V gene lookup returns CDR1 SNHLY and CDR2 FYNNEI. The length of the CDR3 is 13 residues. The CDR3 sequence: CASSEAGIFGYTF. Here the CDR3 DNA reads TGTGCCAGCAGTGAAGCCGGGATCTTCGGCTACACCTTC. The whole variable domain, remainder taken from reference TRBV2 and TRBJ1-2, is EPEVTQTPSHQVTQMGQEVILRCVPISNHLYFYWYRQILGQKVEFLVSFYNNEISEKSEIFDDQFSVERPDGSNFTLKIRSTKLEDSAMYFCASSEAGIFGYTFGSGTRLTVV.

The CDR3 region is CASSYPGQDNQPQHF. The DNA of the CDR3 is TGTGCCAGCAGTTACCCCGGACAGGACAATCAGCCCCAGCATTTT. This rearrangement joins TRBV6-6 to TRBJ1-5; 7 positions match TRBD1. Germline CDR1 is MNHNY and CDR2 is SVGAGI (reference sequence). The CDR3 loop spans 15 amino acids. V trimming: 2 bases; J trimming: 3 bases; junction bases outside the gene matches: 4.

The CDR3 nucleotides are TGTGCCAGCTCACCGGCCCCAGGGAATCAGCCCCAGCATTTT. It yields the protein CASSPAPGNQPQHF. V gene TRBV18 combines with J gene TRBJ1-5, with TRBD1 as a possible D gene (5 bases). The CDR3 is 14 residues long. In germline, CDR1 is KGHSH, CDR2 LQKENI. V dropped 3 bases and J dropped 4 bases, with 10 bases sitting between them.

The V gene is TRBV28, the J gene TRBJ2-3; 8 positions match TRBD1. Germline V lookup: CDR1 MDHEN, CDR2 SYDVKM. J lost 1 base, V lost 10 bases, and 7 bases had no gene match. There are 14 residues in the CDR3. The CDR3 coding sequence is TGTGCCACCAGCACGGGACAGGGCACAGATACGCAGTATTTT. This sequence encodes CATSTGQGTDTQYF.

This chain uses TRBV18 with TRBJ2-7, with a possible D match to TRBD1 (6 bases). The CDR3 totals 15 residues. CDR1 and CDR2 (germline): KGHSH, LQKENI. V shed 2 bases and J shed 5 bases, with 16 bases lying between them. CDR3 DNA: TGTGCCAGCTCACCAGCCGGGACACCTCGGGACGAGCAGTACTTC. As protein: CASSPAGTPRDEQYF. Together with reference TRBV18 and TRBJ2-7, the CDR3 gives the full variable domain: NAGVMQNPRHLVRRRGQEARLRCSPMKGHSHVYWYRQLPEEGLKFMVYLQKENIIDESGMPKERFSAEFPKEGPSILRIQQVVRGDSAAYFCASSPAGTPRDEQYFGPGTRLTVT.

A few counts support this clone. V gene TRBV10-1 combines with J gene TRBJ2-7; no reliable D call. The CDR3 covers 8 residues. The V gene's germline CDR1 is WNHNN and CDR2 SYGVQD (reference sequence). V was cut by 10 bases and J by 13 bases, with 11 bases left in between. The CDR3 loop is CATETPYF. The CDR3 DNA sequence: TGCGCCACCGAGACGCCTTACTTC.

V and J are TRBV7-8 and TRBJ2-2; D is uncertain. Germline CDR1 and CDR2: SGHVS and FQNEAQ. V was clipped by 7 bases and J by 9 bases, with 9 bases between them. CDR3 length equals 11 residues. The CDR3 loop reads CASTSPRELFF. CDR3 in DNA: TGTGCCAGCACCTCACCTCGGGAGCTGTTTTTT.

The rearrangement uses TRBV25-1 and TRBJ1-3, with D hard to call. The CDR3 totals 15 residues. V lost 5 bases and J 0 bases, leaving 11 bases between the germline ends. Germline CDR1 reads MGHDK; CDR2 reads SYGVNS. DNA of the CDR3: TGTGCCAGCAGTCAACCGGACTACTCTGGAAACACCATATATTTT. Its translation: CASSQPDYSGNTIYF.